Listed here are 19 T cell receptor beta chains from one sample, sequenced in a study of T cells in Graves' hyperthyroidism and ophthalmopathy. Amplified TCR beta CDR3 regions derived from RNA transcripts. Researchers ran a first-round RT-PCR on the TCR CDR3 using the HTBI primer set. TCRdb used MiXCR to reprocess the multiplex PCR reads, holding one entry per CDR3 protein. There are 620,000 or so distinct CDR3 sequences in the sample; around 13% occur only once, and around 12% lies in the top ten. The sample taken for sequencing was blood. These receptors were obtained from a woman aged 50 to 60 with Graves' ophthalmopathy.

Ten or more counts support this clonotype. The junction shows a germline mismatch at one end, possibly a read error. The CDR3 nucleotides read TGTGCTAGCAGCTCCGCGCACAGGGGCGGCACCGGGGAGCTGTTTTTT. Translation gives CASSSAHRGGTGELFF. V gene TRBV7-7 combines with J gene TRBJ2-2; 7 nucleotides align to TRBD1. Germline V gene lookup returns CDR1 SSHAT and CDR2 FNYEAQ (reference sequence). The CDR3 is made up of 16 amino acids.

This clonotype was recorded many times. CDR3 coding DNA: TGCAGCGCCGCGGTAGGGACAGGGGGCTACGAGCAGTACTTC. It specifies CSAAVGTGGYEQYF. The chain is built from TRBV29-1 and TRBJ2-7; 11 nucleotides line up with TRBD1. The CDR3 extends over 14 amino acids. The germline V gene encodes CDR1 SQVTM and CDR2 ANQGSEA. J gave up 3 bases and V 7 bases, and 8 bases lay outside the gene matches.

The chain couples TRBV5-1 to TRBJ2-1; 11 bases line up with TRBD1. There are 15 residues in the CDR3. Trimming took 0 bases from V and 8 from J; bases not matched to a gene: 4. CDR1 SGHRS and CDR2 YFSETQ come from the germline V gene. Here the CDR3 reads CASSLEGQGVYEQFF. For the CDR3, the DNA is TGCGCCAGCAGCTTGGAGGGACAGGGGGTCTATGAGCAGTTCTTC. Full variable domain (rest looked up from reference TRBV5-1 and TRBJ2-1): KAGVTQTPRYLIKTRGQQVTLSCSPISGHRSVSWYQQTPGQGLQFLFEYFSETQRNKGNFPGRFSGRQFSNSRSEMNVSTLELGDSALYLCASSLEGQGVYEQFFGPGTRLTVL.

This chain connects TRBV24-1 to TRBJ2-1, with TRBD2 matching 11 bases. Trimming removed 1 base from V and 10 bases from J; junction bases left unmatched: 11. CDR1 is KGHDR, CDR2 SFDVKD, per germline. The CDR3 covers 17 residues. This CDR3 is CATSDFLGTSGTDEQFF. CDR3 coding DNA: TGTGCCACCAGTGATTTCCTCGGGACTAGCGGTACAGACGAGCAGTTCTTC.

The rearrangement uses TRBV12-3 or TRBV12-4 and TRBJ1-1; 7 nucleotides match TRBD1. Unmatched junction bases numbered 12, after V lost 5 bases and J lost 6 bases. CDR3 length: 15 amino acids. The CDR3 here is CASSPSTGSLSEAFF. CDR3 nucleotide sequence: TGTGCCAGCAGTCCCTCGACAGGGAGTCTCTCTGAAGCTTTCTTT.

This clonotype was detected a few times. The rearrangement links TRBV20-1 to TRBJ1-3; TRBD1 might be the D (5 bases). V was clipped by 7 bases and J by 0 bases, with 16 bases between them. This CDR3 region has 15 residues. Per the germline V gene, CDR1 is DFQATT and CDR2 is SNEGSKA (reference sequence). This CDR3 reads CSGGRAGTSGNTIYF. In DNA form, the CDR3 reads TGCAGTGGGGGCCGGGCGGGAACCTCTGGAAACACCATATATTTT.

Points on this clonotype: This may arise from a read error, as a much more abundant clone is one base away. Because it lacks the conserved phenylalanine or tryptophan at the end, this CDR3 is likely a read error. The gene calls are TRBV2 and TRBJ1-2, with D maybe TRBD1 (5 bases). Germline V CDR1 and CDR2: SNHLY, FYNNEI. The length of the CDR3 is 13 residues. Trimming stripped 6 bases from V and 2 bases from J, with 10 bases between. This CDR3 is CASRDTPNYGYTL. The CDR3 DNA follows: TGTGCCAGCAGGGACACTCCAAACTATGGCTACACCCTC.

Comments on this clonotype: A much larger clone differs by one base, so this may be a read error. The CDR3 here is CVSSKGLSYNSPLHF. The DNA for the CDR3 is TGTGTCAGCAGCAAGGGACTTTCCTATAATTCACCCCTCCACTTT. The chain recombines TRBV7-3 with TRBJ1-6; D possibly corresponds to TRBD1 (5 bases). The CDR3 spans 15 residues. Germline CDR1 reads SGHTA; CDR2 reads FQGTGA.

This clonotype has more than one count but fewer than ten. V gene TRBV25-1 combines with J gene TRBJ2-7; D is perhaps TRBD1 (6 bases). The CDR3 runs 16 residues. CDR1 is MGHDK, CDR2 SYGVNS, per germline. V was clipped by 3 bases and J by 2 bases, with 17 bases between them. The CDR3 DNA sequence: TGTGCCAGCAGTGATGTAGGACAGCTTACTCCCTACGAGCAGTACTTC. This encodes CASSDVGQLTPYEQYF.

This clonotype has at least ten counts. The rearrangement uses TRBV9 and TRBJ2-7; the D gene is possibly TRBD1 (5 bases). CDR3 size: 14 residues. The ends were cut back, 3 bases at V and 1 base at J, with 11 bases in the middle. Germline lookup yields CDR1 SGDLS and CDR2 YYNGEE. CDR3 bases: TGTGCCAGCAGCGAGGCAGGGTATTCCTACGAGCAGTACTTC. Translated: CASSEAGYSYEQYF.

This CDR3 is CSVRGGTEAFF. CDR3 DNA: TGCAGCGTTCGGGGGGGAACTGAAGCTTTCTTT. The rearrangement uses TRBV29-1 and TRBJ1-1, with D possibly being TRBD1 (5 bases). Germline assignment: CDR1 SQVTM and CDR2 ANQGSEA. CDR3 size: 11 residues. Trimming took 5 bases from V and 5 from J, leaving 9 bases between them.

This clonotype was counted at least ten times. The chain has TRBV28 and TRBJ2-7, with D maybe TRBD2 (5 bases). CDR1 is MDHEN and CDR2 is SYDVKM in the germline V gene. This CDR3 spans 14 amino acids. Trimming removed 5 bases at V and 3 bases at J, with 14 bases between. DNA of the CDR3: TGTGCCAGCAGTAGATGGAGGCTCAACTACGAGCAGTACTTC. As protein: CASSRWRLNYEQYF.

Many counts were recorded for this clonotype. The chain carries TRBV2 and TRBJ1-1; D is perhaps TRBD1 (6 bases). Trimming left V 6 bases short and J 0 bases short, with 8 bases between. CDR3 size: 13 residues. Germline V gene data show CDR1 as SNHLY and CDR2 as FYNNEI. The CDR3 is CASRRTVNTEAFF. The DNA for the CDR3 is TGTGCCAGCAGGAGGACAGTGAACACTGAAGCTTTCTTT.

The V and J genes are TRBV10-3 and TRBJ2-5; no reliable D call. CDR3 length equals 12 residues. Germline V CDR1 and CDR2: ENHRY, SYGVKD. The V end lost 2 bases, the J end lost 9 bases, and 10 bases lay between the germline ends. The CDR3 reads CAISEEGWSQYF. CDR3 coding DNA: TGTGCCATCAGTGAGGAAGGCTGGTCCCAGTACTTC.

This clonotype was observed many times. This chain joins TRBV29-1 and TRBJ2-7; TRBD1 aligns across 8 bases. J was trimmed by 3 bases and V by 7 bases; bases with no gene match: 8. The CDR3 length is 13 residues. CDR1 SQVTM and CDR2 ANQGSEA come from the germline V gene. The CDR3 nucleotides are TGCAGCGCCCAGGACAGGGACGTCTACGAGCAGTACTTC. Translation gives CSAQDRDVYEQYF.

The chain has TRBV24-1 and TRBJ2-5; D assignment may be TRBD1 or TRBD2 (6 bases each). This CDR3 region has 16 residues. V was pared by 0 bases and J by 1 base, with 11 bases between. Germline values: CDR1 KGHDR, CDR2 SFDVKD. The CDR3 sequence is CATSDLQTGAQETQYF. CDR3 DNA sequence: TGTGCCACCAGTGATTTGCAAACGGGGGCCCAAGAGACCCAGTACTTC.

This clonotype was counted a few times. The chain joins TRBV5-5 to TRBJ2-2; D gene ambiguous. Germline CDR1 and CDR2: SGHKS and YYEKEE (reference sequence). The germline V and J ends were trimmed by 2 bases and 5 bases, with 16 bases remaining between them. This CDR3 is built from 16 residues. CDR3 sequence reads: CASSFNIGEATGELFF. In DNA, the CDR3 is TGTGCCAGCAGCTTCAATATAGGAGAGGCTACCGGGGAGCTGTTTTTT.

This clonotype turned up a few times. The chain has TRBV6-1 and TRBJ1-5; D not certain. With 1 base removed from V and 0 bases from J, the gap between germline ends came to 7 bases. The CDR3 loop spans 15 amino acids. CDR1 and CDR2 (germline): MNHNS, SASEGT. CDR3 bases: TGTGCCAGCAGTGAAGAGTTTTATAGCAATCAGCCCCAGCATTTT. Protein sequence: CASSEEFYSNQPQHF.

The V and J genes are TRBV4-2 and TRBJ2-2; D perhaps matches TRBD2 (5 bases). This CDR3 is built from 15 residues. The V gene lost 6 bases and the J gene lost 0 bases, with 11 bases spanning the gap. CDR1 is LGHNA and CDR2 is YNFKEQ in the germline V gene. The CDR3 DNA reads as TGTGCCAGCAGTTCTAGCAGATCGAACACCGGGGAGCTGTTTTTT. It yields the protein CASSSSRSNTGELFF.